The T cell receptor beta chain described here comes from a study of CD8+ T cells in alopecia areata. Overall study findings and caveats: Lesional scalp, notably in alopecia totalis/universalis, had clonality above that of normal scalp.

In germline, CDR1 is SGHTA, CDR2 FQGNSA. Trimming at V came to 5 bases and at J to 4 bases, leaving 6 bases not matched to a gene. The CDR3 spans 14 residues. Researchers gathered lesional scalp punch biopsies and peripheral blood from patients with alopecia areata. Extraction and reverse transcription of RNA yielded cDNA as the sequencing template. Assay: immunoSEQ multiplex PCR; the TCRdb copy retains only in-frame clones and omits some. The sample holds approximately 150,000 clones; over 45% are singletons and the top ten take 6% to 7%. This clone turned up a few times. Its antigen is as yet unknown.

The genes are TRBV7-2 and TRBJ1-2, with 8 bases fitting TRBD1. The sample taken for sequencing was CD4+ T cells sorted from blood. This TCR was recovered from a human donor with alopecia areata. The CDR3 DNA sequence: TGTGCCAGCAGCCCCGGGACAGGCGGCTATGGCTACACCTTC. Translating it yields CASSPGTGGYGYTF.